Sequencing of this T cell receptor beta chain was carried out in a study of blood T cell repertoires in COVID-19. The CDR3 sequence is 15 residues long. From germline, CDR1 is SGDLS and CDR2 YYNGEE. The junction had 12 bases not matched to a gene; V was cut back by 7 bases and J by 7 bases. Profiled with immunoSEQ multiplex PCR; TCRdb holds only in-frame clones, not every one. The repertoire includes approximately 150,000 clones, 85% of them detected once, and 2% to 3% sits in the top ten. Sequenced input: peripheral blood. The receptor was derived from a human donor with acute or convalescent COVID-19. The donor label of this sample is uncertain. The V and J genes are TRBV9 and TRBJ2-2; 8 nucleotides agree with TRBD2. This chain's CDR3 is CASHGGAFGIGELFF. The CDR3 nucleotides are TGTGCCAGCCACGGGGGGGCGTTCGGTATCGGGGAGCTGTTTTTT.